Sequencing of this T cell receptor (beta chain) was carried out in a study of blood T cell repertoires in COVID-19 (TCRdb year 2020). Regarding the study in general: Collaborator samples came from the United States, Italy and Spain and covered acute and convalescent phases of COVID-19. The repertoires were released in a freely available public database intended as a resource for research on the immune response to SARS-CoV-2. Nearly every sample came with metadata listing a de-identified subject ID, COVID-19 status, age in years and sex. The material from the prospective study consisted of cDNA or gDNA derived from T cells, B-cell-depleted T cells, or PBMCs. Samples were obtained from the ongoing ImmuneRACE study (first 160 participants) and from 1,254 subjects provided by 6 global collaborators. Where available, HLA class I and class II types were obtained from metadata supplied by the sample provider rather than from assay-based typing. Subjects who had been exposed to COVID-19, were actively infected with it, or had recovered from it provided the deeply sampled blood TCRbeta repertoires that made up the dataset. Summary of the overall study and its limitations: Clinical and demographic metadata were provided uncurated, with the amount varying by source and participant.

Its CDR3 holds 16 amino acids, cysteine through phenylalanine. The kept DNA is CDR3 alone, 48 bases in frame from the first base. CDR1 and CDR2, looked up from the germline V gene (reference sequence), are SGHNT and YYREEE. Clipping removes 3 bases from V and 3 bases from J, with 5 as the unmatched junction base count. About this clone: This clone's antigen is unknown. Within one base of it there is no much larger clone, and no base qualities were kept.

Each collaborating institution followed its own protocols to collect whole blood in K2EDTA tubes. Collaborator samples were shipped for TCRbeta analysis as frozen whole blood, isolated PBMCs, or DNA extracted from either sample type. The immunoSEQ Assay, a bias-controlled multiplex PCR, was used to amplify TCRbeta CDR3 regions from genomic DNA. The paper's data handling went like this. The number of nucleated cells in each sample was estimated from the amplification of reference gene primers within the assay. To quantify the absolute abundance of each unique TCRbeta CDR3 rearrangement, sequence reads were collapsed and filtered. For each sample, productive Simpson clonality was calculated by taking the square root of Simpson's diversity index across productive rearrangements. TCRdb took over this immuneACCESS table, retaining in-frame rearrangements with V and J assigned. Such tables are incomplete; in checked studies, under half of the missing clones stem from an unresolved V gene, and the remainder is unexplained. The DNA gave D and trimming, while V, J and clone size come from that table. Here the sample has approximately 100,000 clones; about 90% occur a single time. 5% to 8% of the sample belongs to the ten largest clones.

The sequenced sample consisted of peripheral blood. The clonotype originates from a human donor in a cohort sampled during active COVID-19. The chain employs TRBV5-4 and TRBJ1-4; 10 middle bases align to TRBD1. At the DNA level, the sequence is TGTGCCAGCAGCTCCCCGGGACAGGGGTCTAATGAAAAACTGTTTTTT. It translates to CASSSPGQGSNEKLFF.